The clone carrying this TCR beta chain has ten or more counts. The authors made TCR cDNA by 5'RACE template switching, adding a universal primer site and UMIs. TCRdb recomputed calls from the 5' RACE reads with MiXCR, one row per CDR3 protein. There are 96,000 or so distinct CDR3 sequences in the sample; approximately 9% occur only once, and 16% lies in the top ten. This record comes from a study of T cells after yellow fever vaccination. Study conclusions and caveats: Abundant clonotypes from the bulk population could get into FACS-sorted repertoires as contaminants. Reappearance after the booster was seen for most primary-vaccination clones, at roughly 96% CD4 and around 88% CD8.

This CDR3 region has 11 residues. The germline V gene has CDR1 SGDLS and CDR2 YYNGEE. The V and J ends lost 3 bases and 7 bases respectively, with 7 bases between them. This material consisted of CD8+ T cells not binding an NS4B(214-222) dextramer, sorted from PBMCs, taken around 15 days after the first yellow fever vaccination. The rearrangement joins TRBV9 to TRBJ2-5, with no clear D. This clonotype originated in a man aged 18 to 30 who received the YFV17D yellow fever vaccine. The CDR3, as DNA: TGTGCCAGCAGCGACCACGGGACCCAGTACTTC. Translation gives CASSDHGTQYF.